The clone carrying this T cell receptor beta chain showed up many times. Its antigen is unknown. This record comes from a study of T cells in Graves' hyperthyroidism and ophthalmopathy. As for the study in general: Peripheral blood sampling occurred at initial diagnosis, before any treatment.

Investigators excluded patients with uncontrolled infection, other autoimmune disease, pregnancy or lactation. The PBMCs were taken from around 9 ml of fresh peripheral blood. Amplification targeted TCR beta CDR3 regions from RNA transcripts. HTBI primers were employed in a first-round RT-PCR of the TCR CDR3. TCRdb ran MiXCR on the multiplex PCR reads and lists one entry per CDR3 protein. The top ten clones hold less than 40% of a sample with around 720,000 distinct CDR3 sequences, 30% to 40% of them seen once. Study-wide findings and caveats: Most clonotypes that expanded in the thyroid above 0.001 also showed up in blood.

Unmatched junction bases numbered 8, after V lost 6 bases and J lost 1 base. Germline-derived CDR1 and CDR2 are SQVTM and ANQGSEA. This CDR3 is 14 amino acids long. Sequenced: blood. The chain has TRBV29-1 and TRBJ1-1, with 7 bases that match TRBD1. The sequence came from a woman in her 40s with Graves' hyperthyroidism. CDR3 nucleotide sequence: TGCAGCGTGGGGGGGACAGAAGAGAACACTGAAGCTTTCTTT. Amino acids: CSVGGTEENTEAFF.